Following are 12 T cell receptor beta chains from one sample sequenced in a study of response to subunit inactivated influenza vaccine. TCRdb analysed the RT-PCR reads with MiXCR anew, one entry per CDR3 protein. Of about 780,000 distinct CDR3 sequences listed, roughly 18% are singletons. The sequencing here drew on PBMCs from blood, taken about 5 days after vaccination. The receptors stem from a man aged 50-60 years who received an inactivated influenza vaccine.

The chain recombines TRBV3-1 with TRBJ1-1; possible D gene TRBD1, 6 bases. Germline V gives CDR1 LGHDT, CDR2 YNNKEL (reference sequence). Trimming shortened V by 6 bases and J by 6 bases, and 20 bases separated the two germline ends. The CDR3 extends over 15 amino acids. DNA of the CDR3: TGTGCCAGCAGACAAAGCGCAACAGGGAGGGCTGAAGCTTTCTTT. This sequence encodes CASRQSATGRAEAFF.

This clonotype occurred a few times. This chain joins TRBV20-1 and TRBJ2-7, with 9 bases lining up with TRBD2. The CDR3 is made up of 14 amino acids. V was pared by 5 bases and J by 2 bases, with 7 bases of the junction left unmatched. The germline gives CDR1 DFQATT, CDR2 SNEGSKA (reference sequence). CDR3 coding DNA: TGCAGTGCTCCGATAGCGGGAGCGACCTACGAGCAGTACTTC. Encoded protein: CSAPIAGATYEQYF.

The chain has TRBV9 and TRBJ2-3; 12 positions match TRBD2. The CDR3 loop spans 18 amino acids. The V gene end was trimmed by 1 base and the J gene end by 0 bases; junction bases not matched to a gene: 6. From germline, CDR1 is SGDLS and CDR2 YYNGEE. DNA of the CDR3: TGTGCCAGCAGCGTACTAGCGGGAGGGACGATTAGCACAGATACGCAGTATTTT. Amino acid sequence: CASSVLAGGTISTDTQYF.

The chain uses TRBV20-1 and TRBJ2-3; D unclear. Germline V gene data show CDR1 as DFQATT and CDR2 as SNEGSKA (reference sequence). This CDR3 has 13 amino acids. Deletions cut 4 bases from V and 6 bases from J, with 14 bases between. CDR3 amino acids: CSAKGESRDTQYF. The CDR3 nucleotides are TGCAGTGCTAAGGGCGAGTCCCGGGATACGCAGTATTTT.

Only a few counts were recorded for this clonotype. V gene TRBV7-9 combines with J gene TRBJ2-2; D gene ambiguous. CDR3 size: 15 residues. Trimming shortened V by 5 bases and J by 4 bases, and 14 bases separated the two germline ends. Germline values: CDR1 SEHNR, CDR2 FQNEAQ (reference sequence). CDR3 sequence (DNA): TGTGCCAGCAGCGGTAATCTAAAGTTCACCGGGGAGCTGTTTTTT. Translated, it gives CASSGNLKFTGELFF. Combining the CDR3 with reference TRBV7-9 and TRBJ2-2 gives the whole variable domain DTGVSQNPRHKITKRGQNVTFRCDPISEHNRLYWYRQTLGQGPEFLTYFQNEAQLEKSRLLSDRFSAERPKGSFSTLEIQRTEQGDSAMYLCASSGNLKFTGELFFGEGSRLTVL.

The genes are TRBV4-3 and TRBJ2-1; TRBD2 matches 12 bases. The V and J ends lost 3 bases and 9 bases, in that order; junction bases with no gene match: 12. There are 17 residues in the CDR3. From germline, CDR1 is LGHNA and CDR2 YSLEER. The CDR3, as DNA: TGCGCCAGCAGCCAGTCCCGACTAGCGGGAGTGTCTGCTGAGCAGTTCTTC. It encodes CASSQSRLAGVSAEQFF.

The chain links TRBV28 to TRBJ2-1, with 12 bases identical to TRBD1. Germline V gene sequence: CDR1 MDHEN, CDR2 SYDVKM. Trimming took 8 bases from V and 10 from J; bases not matched to a gene: 6. The CDR3 totals 13 residues. The CDR3 DNA is TGTGCCAGCCGGGACAGGGGGCGCGGGGAGCAGTTCTTC. This sequence encodes CASRDRGRGEQFF.

A few counts support this clonotype. V usage is TRBV6-2 or TRBV6-3 and J usage is TRBJ2-7; 9 nucleotides align to TRBD2. The CDR3 consists of 13 residues. The junction had 4 bases not matched to a gene; V was cut back by 8 bases and J by 2 bases. CDR1 and CDR2 (germline): MNHEY, SVGEGT. CDR3 in amino acids: CASGRTSAYEQYF. The CDR3 DNA is TGTGCCAGCGGTAGGACTAGCGCCTACGAGCAGTACTTC.

This clonotype has a count of ten or more. The chain recombines TRBV29-1 with TRBJ2-1; maybe TRBD1 (7 bases). CDR3 size: 16 residues. Looked up from germline, CDR1 is SQVTM and CDR2 is ANQGSEA. V was pared by 0 bases and J by 10 bases, with 22 bases between. CDR3 nucleotide sequence: TGCAGCGTTGAAGATCCTGGAGGGGGCAGATTAGGGGAGCAGTTCTTC. Translation: CSVEDPGGGRLGEQFF.

The chain links TRBV12-3 or TRBV12-4 to TRBJ2-7; TRBD2 aligns across 8 bases. The CDR3 is made up of 15 amino acids. V trimming: 2 bases; J trimming: 4 bases; junction bases outside the gene matches: 7. The CDR3 spells CASSLSASGWYEQYF. The CDR3 DNA follows: TGTGCCAGCAGTTTATCGGCTAGCGGGTGGTACGAGCAGTACTTC.

This clonotype was seen only a few times. The chain is built from TRBV13 and TRBJ2-1; TRBD2 matches at 12 bases. After removal of 0 bases from V and 9 bases from J, the junction contained 12 bases not matched to a gene. Germline loops: CDR1 PRHDT, CDR2 FYEKMQ (reference sequence). This CDR3 has 18 amino acids. The CDR3 region has the DNA TGTGCCAGCAGCTTAGGCCGGCCTAGCGGGAGGGAGATAGGTGAGCAGTTCTTC. Amino acid sequence: CASSLGRPSGREIGEQFF.

V is TRBV20-1 and J is TRBJ2-7; TRBD1 matches 10 bases. Per the germline V gene, CDR1 is DFQATT and CDR2 is SNEGSKA (reference sequence). J lost 7 bases, V lost 5 bases, and 11 bases had no gene match. The CDR3 totals 14 residues. CDR3: CSAGTGTGEREQYF. CDR3 DNA: TGCAGTGCTGGTACCGGGACAGGGGAGAGGGAGCAGTACTTC.